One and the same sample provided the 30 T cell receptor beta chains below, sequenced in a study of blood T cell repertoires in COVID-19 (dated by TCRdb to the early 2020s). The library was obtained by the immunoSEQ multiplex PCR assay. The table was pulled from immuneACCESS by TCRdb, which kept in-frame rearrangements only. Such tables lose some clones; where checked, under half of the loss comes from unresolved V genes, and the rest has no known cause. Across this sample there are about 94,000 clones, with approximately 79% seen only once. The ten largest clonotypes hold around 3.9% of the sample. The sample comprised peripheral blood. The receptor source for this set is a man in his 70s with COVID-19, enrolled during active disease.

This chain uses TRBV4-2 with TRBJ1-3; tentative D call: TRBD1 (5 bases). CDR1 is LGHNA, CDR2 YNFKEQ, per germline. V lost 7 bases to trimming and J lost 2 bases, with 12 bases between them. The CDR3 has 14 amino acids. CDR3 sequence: CASTSGIPGNTIYF. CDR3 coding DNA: TGTGCCAGCACCTCAGGGATCCCTGGAAACACCATATATTTT.

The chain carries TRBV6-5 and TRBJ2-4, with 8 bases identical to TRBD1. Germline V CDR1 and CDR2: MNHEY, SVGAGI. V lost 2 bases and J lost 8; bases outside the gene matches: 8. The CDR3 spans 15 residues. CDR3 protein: CASSYPGQGVDIQYF. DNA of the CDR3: TGTGCCAGCAGTTACCCAGGACAGGGTGTAGACATTCAGTACTTC.

CDR3 in DNA: TGTGCCTGGACCCCACAATTAGGAGTAGAAGCTTTCTTT. It translates to CAWTPQLGVEAFF. V and J are TRBV30 and TRBJ1-1; D call uncertain. CDR3 length: 13 amino acids. The germline V gene encodes CDR1 GTSNPN and CDR2 SVGIG (reference sequence). V gave up 4 bases and J gave up 8 bases, with 17 bases separating them.

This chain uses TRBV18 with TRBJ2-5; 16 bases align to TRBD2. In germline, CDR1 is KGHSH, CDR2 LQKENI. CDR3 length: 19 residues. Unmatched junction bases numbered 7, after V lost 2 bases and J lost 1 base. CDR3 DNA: TGTGCCAGCTCACCAGCGGGACTAGCGGGAGGGTCGAGCCAAGAGACCCAGTACTTC. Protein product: CASSPAGLAGGSSQETQYF.

Here the CDR3 DNA reads TGTGCCAGCAGCAAGGACAGTTATCAGCCCCAGCATTTT. It yields the protein CASSKDSYQPQHF. The V call is TRBV7-2, the J call TRBJ1-5; D may be TRBD1 (6 bases). This CDR3 region has 13 residues. CDR1 and CDR2 from the germline V gene are SGHTA and FQGNSA. Trimming cost V 5 bases and J 5 bases, with 10 bases left between them.

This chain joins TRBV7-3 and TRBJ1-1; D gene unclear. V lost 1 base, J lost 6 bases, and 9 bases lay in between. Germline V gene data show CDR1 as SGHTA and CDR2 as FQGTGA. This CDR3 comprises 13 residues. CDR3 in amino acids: CASSLNSPSEAFF. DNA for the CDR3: TGTGCCAGCAGCTTAAATTCCCCCTCTGAAGCTTTCTTT.

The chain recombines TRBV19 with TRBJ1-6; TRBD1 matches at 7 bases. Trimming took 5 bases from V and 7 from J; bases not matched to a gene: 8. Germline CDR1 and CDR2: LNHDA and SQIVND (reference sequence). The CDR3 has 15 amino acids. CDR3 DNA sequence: TGTGCCAGTAGTCTACCGGGACAGTCCAATTCACCCCTCCACTTT. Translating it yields CASSLPGQSNSPLHF.

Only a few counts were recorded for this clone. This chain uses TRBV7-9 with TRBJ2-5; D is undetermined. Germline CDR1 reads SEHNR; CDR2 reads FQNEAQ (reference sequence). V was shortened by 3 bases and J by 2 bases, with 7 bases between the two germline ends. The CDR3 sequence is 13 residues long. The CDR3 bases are TGTGCCAGCAGCTTTTCCGGTCAAGAGACCCAGTACTTC. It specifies CASSFSGQETQYF.

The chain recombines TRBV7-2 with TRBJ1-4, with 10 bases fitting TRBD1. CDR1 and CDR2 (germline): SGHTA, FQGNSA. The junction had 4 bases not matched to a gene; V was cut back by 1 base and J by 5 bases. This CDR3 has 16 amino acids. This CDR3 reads CASSLELGQGNEKLFF. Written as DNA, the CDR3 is TGTGCCAGCAGCTTAGAATTGGGACAGGGGAATGAAAAACTGTTTTTT.

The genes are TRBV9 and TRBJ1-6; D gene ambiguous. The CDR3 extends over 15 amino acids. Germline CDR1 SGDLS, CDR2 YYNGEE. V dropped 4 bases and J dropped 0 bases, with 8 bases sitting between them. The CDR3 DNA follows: TGTGCCAGCAGCTCCGGTGACTCCTATAATTCACCCCTCCACTTT. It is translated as CASSSGDSYNSPLHF.

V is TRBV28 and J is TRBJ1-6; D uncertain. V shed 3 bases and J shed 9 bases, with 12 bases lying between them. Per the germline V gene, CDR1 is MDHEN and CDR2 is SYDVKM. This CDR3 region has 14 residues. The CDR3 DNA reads TGTGCCAGCAGTTTGGCGGGGTACGGTTCACCCCTCCACTTT. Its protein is CASSLAGYGSPLHF. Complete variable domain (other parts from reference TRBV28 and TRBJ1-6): DVKVTQSSRYLVKRTGEKVFLECVQDMDHENMFWYRQDPGLGLRLIYFSYDVKMKEKGDIPEGYSVSREKKERFSLILESASTNQTSMYLCASSLAGYGSPLHFGNGTRLTVT.

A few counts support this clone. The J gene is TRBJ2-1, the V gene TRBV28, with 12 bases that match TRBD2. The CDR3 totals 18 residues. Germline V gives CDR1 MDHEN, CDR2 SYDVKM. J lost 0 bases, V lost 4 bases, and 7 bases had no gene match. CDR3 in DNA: TGTGCCAGCAGTTCCCCTAGCGGGAGGGGTAGCTCCTACAATGAGCAGTTCTTC. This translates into CASSSPSGRGSSYNEQFF.

CDR3 bases: TGTGCCATCAGTACCGGGACTAACTACGAGCAGTACTTC. This sequence encodes CAISTGTNYEQYF. The V call is TRBV10-3, the J call TRBJ2-7; 7 bases agree with TRBD2. The CDR3 is made up of 13 amino acids. The trim removed 5 bases at V and 3 bases at J, leaving 4 bases unmatched. Germline V gene lookup returns CDR1 ENHRY and CDR2 SYGVKD.

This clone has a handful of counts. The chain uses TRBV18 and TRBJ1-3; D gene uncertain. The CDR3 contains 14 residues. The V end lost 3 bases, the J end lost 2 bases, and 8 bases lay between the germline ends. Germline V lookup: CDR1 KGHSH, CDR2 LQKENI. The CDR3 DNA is TGTGCCAGCTCACCCAGTCGGGCTGGAAACACCATATATTTT. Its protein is CASSPSRAGNTIYF. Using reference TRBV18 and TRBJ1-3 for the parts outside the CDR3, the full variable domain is NAGVMQNPRHLVRRRGQEARLRCSPMKGHSHVYWYRQLPEEGLKFMVYLQKENIIDESGMPKERFSAEFPKEGPSILRIQQVVRGDSAAYFCASSPSRAGNTIYFGEGSWLTVV.

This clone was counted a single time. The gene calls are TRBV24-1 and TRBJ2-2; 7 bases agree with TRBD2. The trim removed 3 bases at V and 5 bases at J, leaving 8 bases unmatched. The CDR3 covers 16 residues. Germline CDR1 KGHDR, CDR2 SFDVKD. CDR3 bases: TGTGCCACCAGTGATCCGAGCGGGGCACGAACCGGGGAGCTGTTTTTT. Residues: CATSDPSGARTGELFF.

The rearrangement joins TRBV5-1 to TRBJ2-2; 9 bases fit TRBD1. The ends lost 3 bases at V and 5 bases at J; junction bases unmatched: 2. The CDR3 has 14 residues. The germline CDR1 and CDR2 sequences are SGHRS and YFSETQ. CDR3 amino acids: CASSSGTGTGELFF. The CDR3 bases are TGCGCCAGCAGCTCCGGGACAGGGACCGGGGAGCTGTTTTTT.

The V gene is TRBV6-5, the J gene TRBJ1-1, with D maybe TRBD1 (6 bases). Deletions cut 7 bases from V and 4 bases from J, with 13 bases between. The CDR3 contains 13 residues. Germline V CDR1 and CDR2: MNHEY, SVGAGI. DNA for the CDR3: TGTGCCAGCAATAATGGGGGGGCCACTGAAGCTTTCTTT. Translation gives CASNNGGATEAFF.

In DNA, the CDR3 is TGTGCCAGCAGCCCCCTAATCGCTGAAGCTTTCTTT. Translating gives CASSPLIAEAFF. The chain carries TRBV12-3 or TRBV12-4 and TRBJ1-1; D gene ambiguous. This CDR3 region has 12 residues. V dropped 6 bases and J dropped 6 bases, with 11 bases sitting between them.

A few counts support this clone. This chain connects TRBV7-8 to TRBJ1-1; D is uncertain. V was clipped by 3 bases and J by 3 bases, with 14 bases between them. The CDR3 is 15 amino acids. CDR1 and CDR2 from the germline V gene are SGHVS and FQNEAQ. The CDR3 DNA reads TGTGCCAGCAGCTTCGCATCAGGAGGCTACACTGAAGCTTTCTTT. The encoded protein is CASSFASGGYTEAFF.

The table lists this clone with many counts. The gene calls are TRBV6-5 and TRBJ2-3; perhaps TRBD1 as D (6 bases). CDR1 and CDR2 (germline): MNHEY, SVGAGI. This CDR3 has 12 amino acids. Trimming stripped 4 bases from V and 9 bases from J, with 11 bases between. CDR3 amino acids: CASSLNRETQYF. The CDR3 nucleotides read TGTGCCAGCAGTTTAAACAGGGAAACGCAGTATTTT.

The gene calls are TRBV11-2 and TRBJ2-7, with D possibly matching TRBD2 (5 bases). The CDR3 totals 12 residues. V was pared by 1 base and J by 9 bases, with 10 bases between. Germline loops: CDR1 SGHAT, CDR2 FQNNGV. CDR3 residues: CASSLGETGQYF. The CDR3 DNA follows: TGTGCCAGCAGCTTAGGGGAGACCGGGCAGTACTTC.

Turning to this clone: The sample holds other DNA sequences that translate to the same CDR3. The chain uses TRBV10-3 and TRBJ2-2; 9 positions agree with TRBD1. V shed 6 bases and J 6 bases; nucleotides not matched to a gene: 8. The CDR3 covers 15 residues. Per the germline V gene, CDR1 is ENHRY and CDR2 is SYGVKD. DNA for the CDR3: TGTGCCATCAGGGGGGACAGGGTCGGGGCCGGGGAGCTGTTTTTT. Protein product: CAIRGDRVGAGELFF.

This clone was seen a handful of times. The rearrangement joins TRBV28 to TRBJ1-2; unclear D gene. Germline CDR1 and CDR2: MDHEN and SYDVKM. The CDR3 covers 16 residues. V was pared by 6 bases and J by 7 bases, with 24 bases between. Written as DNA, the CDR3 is TGTGCCAGCAGGATAATCCCTACCGGGATAACGGGTGGCTACACCTTC. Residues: CASRIIPTGITGGYTF.

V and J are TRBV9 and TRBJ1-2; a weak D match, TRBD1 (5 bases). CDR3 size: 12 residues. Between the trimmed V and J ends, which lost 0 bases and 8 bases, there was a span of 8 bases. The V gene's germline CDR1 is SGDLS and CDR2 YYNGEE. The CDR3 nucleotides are TGTGCCAGCAGCGTAGAGTCAGGGGGCTACACCTTC. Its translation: CASSVESGGYTF.

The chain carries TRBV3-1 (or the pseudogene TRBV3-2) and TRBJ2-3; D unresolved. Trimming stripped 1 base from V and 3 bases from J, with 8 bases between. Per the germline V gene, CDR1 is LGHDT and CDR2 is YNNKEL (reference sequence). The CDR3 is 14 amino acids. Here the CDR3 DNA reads TGTGCCAGCAGCCAAGCCGCTAGAACAGATACGCAGTATTTT. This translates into CASSQAARTDTQYF.

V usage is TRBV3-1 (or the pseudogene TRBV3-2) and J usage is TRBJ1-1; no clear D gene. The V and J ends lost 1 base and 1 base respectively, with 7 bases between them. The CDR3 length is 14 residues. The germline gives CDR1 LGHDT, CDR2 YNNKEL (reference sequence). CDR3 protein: CASSQARRNTEAFF. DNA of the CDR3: TGTGCCAGCAGCCAAGCCAGAAGGAACACTGAAGCTTTCTTT.

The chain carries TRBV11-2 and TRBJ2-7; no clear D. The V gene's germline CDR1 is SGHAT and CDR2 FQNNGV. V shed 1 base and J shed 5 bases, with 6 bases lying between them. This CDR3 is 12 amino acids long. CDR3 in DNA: TGTGCCAGCAGCTTAGTGGCGGACGAGCAGTACTTC. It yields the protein CASSLVADEQYF.

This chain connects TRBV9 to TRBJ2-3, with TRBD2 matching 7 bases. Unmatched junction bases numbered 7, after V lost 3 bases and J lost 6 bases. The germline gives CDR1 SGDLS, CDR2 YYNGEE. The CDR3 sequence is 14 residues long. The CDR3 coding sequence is TGTGCCAGCAGCGAGGGACTACTGGGGGATACGCAGTATTTT. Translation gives CASSEGLLGDTQYF.

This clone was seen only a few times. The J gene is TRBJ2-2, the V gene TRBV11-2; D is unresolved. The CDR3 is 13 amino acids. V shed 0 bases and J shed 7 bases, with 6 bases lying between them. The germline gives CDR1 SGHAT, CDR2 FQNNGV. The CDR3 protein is CASSLDPNGELFF. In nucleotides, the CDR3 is TGTGCCAGCAGCTTAGATCCCAACGGGGAGCTGTTTTTT.

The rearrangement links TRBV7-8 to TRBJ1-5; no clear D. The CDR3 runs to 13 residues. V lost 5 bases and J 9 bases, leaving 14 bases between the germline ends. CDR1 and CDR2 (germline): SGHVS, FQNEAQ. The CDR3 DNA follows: TGTGCCAGCAGCGATCTGGCAGGAGGGCCCCAGCATTTT. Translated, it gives CASSDLAGGPQHF. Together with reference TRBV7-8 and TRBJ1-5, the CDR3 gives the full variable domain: GAGVSQSPRYKVAKRGQDVALRCDPISGHVSLFWYQQALGQGPEFLTYFQNEAQLDKSGLPSDRFFAERPEGSVSTLKIQRTQQEDSAVYLCASSDLAGGPQHFGDGTRLSIL.